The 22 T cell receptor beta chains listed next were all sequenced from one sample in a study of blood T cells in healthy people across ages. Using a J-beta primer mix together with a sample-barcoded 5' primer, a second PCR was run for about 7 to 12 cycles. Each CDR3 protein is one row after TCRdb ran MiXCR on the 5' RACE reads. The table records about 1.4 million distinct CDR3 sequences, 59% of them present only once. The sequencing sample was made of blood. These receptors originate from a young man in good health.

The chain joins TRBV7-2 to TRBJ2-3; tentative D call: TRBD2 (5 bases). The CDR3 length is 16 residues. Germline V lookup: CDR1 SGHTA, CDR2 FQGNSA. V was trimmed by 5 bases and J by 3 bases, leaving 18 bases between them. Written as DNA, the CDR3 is TGTGCCAGCAGCCCGGAGGCCTCGATATTGACAGATACGCAGTATTTT. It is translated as CASSPEASILTDTQYF.

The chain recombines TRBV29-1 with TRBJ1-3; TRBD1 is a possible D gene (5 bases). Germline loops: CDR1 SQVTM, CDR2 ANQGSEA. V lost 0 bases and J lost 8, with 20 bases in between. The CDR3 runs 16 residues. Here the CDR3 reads CSVEEYKAQGGDTIYF. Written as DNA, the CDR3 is TGCAGCGTTGAAGAATATAAGGCCCAGGGAGGAGACACCATATATTTT.

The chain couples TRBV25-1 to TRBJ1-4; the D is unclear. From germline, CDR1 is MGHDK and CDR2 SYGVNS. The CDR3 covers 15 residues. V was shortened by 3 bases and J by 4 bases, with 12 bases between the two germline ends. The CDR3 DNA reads TGTGCCAGCAGTGACCCCCGGTTGGGTAATGAAAAACTGTTTTTT. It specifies CASSDPRLGNEKLFF.

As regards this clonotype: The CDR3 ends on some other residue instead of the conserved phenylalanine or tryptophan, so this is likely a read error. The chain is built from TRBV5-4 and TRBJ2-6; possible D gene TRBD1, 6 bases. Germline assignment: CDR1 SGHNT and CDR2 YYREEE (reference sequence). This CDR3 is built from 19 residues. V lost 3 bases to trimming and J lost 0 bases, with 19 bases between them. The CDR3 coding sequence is TGTGCCAGCAGCTCATCTTCCGGGACACTCGGCTCTGGGGCCAACGTCCTGACTTTA. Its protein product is CASSSSSGTLGSGANVLTL.

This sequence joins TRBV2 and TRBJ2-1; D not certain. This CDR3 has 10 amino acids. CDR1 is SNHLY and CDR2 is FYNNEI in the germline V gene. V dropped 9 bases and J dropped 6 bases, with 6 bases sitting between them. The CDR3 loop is CASRLNEQFF. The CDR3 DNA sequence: TGTGCCAGTCGGCTCAATGAGCAGTTCTTC.

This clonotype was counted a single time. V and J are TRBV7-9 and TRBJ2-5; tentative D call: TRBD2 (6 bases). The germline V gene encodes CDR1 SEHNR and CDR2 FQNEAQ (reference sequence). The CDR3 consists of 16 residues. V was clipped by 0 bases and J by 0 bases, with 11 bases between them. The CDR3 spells CASSLARGYHQETQYF. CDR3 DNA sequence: TGTGCCAGCAGCTTAGCGCGGGGTTATCACCAAGAGACCCAGTACTTC.

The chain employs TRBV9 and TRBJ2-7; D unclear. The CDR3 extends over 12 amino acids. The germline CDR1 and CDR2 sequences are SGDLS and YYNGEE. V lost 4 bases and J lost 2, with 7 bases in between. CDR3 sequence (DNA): TGTGCCAGCAGCTCACAACCCTACGAGCAGTACTTC. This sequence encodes CASSSQPYEQYF.

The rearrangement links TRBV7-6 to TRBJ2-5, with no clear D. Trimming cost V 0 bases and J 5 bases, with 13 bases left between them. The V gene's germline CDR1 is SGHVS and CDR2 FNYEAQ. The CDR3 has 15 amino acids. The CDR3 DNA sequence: TGTGCCAGCAGCTTAGCGCAATGGGATCAGGAGACCCAGTACTTC. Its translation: CASSLAQWDQETQYF.

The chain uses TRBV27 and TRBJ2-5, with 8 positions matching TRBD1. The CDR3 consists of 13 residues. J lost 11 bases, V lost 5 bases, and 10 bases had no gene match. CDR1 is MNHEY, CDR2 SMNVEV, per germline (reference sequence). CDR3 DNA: TGTGCCAGCAGTGGGGGACAGGTGGGTGAGCAGTACTTC. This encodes CASSGGQVGEQYF.

CDR3 residues: CASSLGHGAQYF. In nucleotides, the CDR3 is TGTGCCAGCAGCCTGGGACATGGGGCGCAGTATTTT. The chain employs TRBV7-9 and TRBJ2-3; possible D gene TRBD1, 6 bases. The CDR3 runs to 12 residues. Germline CDR1 reads SEHNR; CDR2 reads FQNEAQ (reference sequence). V shed 5 bases and J shed 10 bases, with 13 bases lying between them.

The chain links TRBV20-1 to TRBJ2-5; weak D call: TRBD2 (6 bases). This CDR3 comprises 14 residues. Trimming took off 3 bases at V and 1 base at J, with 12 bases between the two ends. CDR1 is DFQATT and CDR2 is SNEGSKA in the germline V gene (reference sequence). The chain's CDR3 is CSARTAGLQETQYF. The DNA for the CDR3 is TGCAGTGCTAGGACTGCGGGACTCCAAGAGACCCAGTACTTC.

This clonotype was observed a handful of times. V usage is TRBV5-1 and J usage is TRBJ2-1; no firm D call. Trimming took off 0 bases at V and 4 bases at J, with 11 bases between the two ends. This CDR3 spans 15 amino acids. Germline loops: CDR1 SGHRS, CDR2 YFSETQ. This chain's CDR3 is CASSLVAEEYNEQFF. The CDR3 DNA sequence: TGCGCCAGCAGCTTGGTCGCAGAAGAGTACAATGAGCAGTTCTTC.

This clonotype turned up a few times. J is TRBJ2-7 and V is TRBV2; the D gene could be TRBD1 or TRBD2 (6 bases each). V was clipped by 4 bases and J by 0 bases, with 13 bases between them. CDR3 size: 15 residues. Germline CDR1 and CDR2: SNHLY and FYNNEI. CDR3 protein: CASSVEGGYSYEQYF. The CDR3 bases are TGTGCCAGCAGTGTAGAGGGGGGATACTCCTACGAGCAGTACTTC.

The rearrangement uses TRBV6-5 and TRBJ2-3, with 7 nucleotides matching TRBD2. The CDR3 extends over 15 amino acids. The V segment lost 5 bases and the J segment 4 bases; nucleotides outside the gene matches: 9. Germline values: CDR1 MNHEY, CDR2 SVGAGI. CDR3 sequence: CASSPMAGVADTQYF. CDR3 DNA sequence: TGTGCCAGCAGTCCCATGGCGGGGGTAGCAGATACGCAGTATTTT.

This chain's CDR3 is CASSYTQEGVNTEAFF. Written as DNA, the CDR3 is TGTGCCAGCAGTTACACCCAGGAGGGGGTGAACACTGAAGCTTTCTTT. This chain links TRBV6-6 with TRBJ1-1; perhaps TRBD1 as D (6 bases). Trimming shortened V by 2 bases and J by 0 bases, and 13 bases separated the two germline ends. Germline values: CDR1 MNHNY, CDR2 SVGAGI (reference sequence). The CDR3 length is 16 residues.

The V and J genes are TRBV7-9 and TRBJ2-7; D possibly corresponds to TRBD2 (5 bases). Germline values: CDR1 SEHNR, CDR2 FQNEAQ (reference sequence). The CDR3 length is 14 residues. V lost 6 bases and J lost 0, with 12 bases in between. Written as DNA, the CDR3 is TGTGCCAGCAGAGAAAATAGCGACTCCTACGAGCAGTACTTC. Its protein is CASRENSDSYEQYF.

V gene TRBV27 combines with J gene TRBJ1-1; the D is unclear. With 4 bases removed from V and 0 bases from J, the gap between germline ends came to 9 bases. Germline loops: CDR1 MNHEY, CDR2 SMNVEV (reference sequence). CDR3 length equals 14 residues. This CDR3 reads CASSSPEMNTEAFF. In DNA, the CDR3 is TGTGCCAGCAGTTCCCCAGAAATGAACACTGAAGCTTTCTTT.

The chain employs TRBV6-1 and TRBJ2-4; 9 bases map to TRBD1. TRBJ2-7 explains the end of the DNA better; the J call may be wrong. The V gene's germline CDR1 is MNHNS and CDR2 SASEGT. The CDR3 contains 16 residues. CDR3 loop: CASRRPGTGNSYEQYF. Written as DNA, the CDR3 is TGTGCCAGCCGAAGGCCCGGGACAGGGAACTCCTACGAGCAGTACTTC.

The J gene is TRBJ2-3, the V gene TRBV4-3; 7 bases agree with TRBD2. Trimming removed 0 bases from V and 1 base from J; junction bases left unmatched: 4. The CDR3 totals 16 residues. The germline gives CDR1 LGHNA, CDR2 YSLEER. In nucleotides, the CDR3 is TGCGCCAGCAGCCAAGATAAGAGCGGGGGCACAGATACGCAGTATTTT. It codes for CASSQDKSGGTDTQYF.

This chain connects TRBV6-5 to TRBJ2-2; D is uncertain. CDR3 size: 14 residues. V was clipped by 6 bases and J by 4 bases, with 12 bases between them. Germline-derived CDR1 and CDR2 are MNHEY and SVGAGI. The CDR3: CASRPDLSTGELFF. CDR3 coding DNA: TGTGCCAGCAGGCCGGACCTATCCACCGGGGAGCTGTTTTTT.

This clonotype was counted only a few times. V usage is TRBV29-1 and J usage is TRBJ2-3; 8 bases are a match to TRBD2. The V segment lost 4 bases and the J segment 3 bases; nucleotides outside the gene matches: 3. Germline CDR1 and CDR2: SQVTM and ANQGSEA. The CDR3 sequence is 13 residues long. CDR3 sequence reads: CSVGGLVTDTQYF. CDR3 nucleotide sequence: TGCAGCGTTGGGGGACTAGTTACAGATACGCAGTATTTT.

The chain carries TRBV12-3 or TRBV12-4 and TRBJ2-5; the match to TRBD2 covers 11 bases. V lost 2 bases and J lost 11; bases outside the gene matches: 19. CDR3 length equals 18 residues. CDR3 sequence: CASSLLAGGRTSYNEQYF. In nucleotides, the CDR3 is TGTGCCAGCAGTTTATTAGCGGGAGGGCGAACCTCCTACAATGAGCAGTACTTC.